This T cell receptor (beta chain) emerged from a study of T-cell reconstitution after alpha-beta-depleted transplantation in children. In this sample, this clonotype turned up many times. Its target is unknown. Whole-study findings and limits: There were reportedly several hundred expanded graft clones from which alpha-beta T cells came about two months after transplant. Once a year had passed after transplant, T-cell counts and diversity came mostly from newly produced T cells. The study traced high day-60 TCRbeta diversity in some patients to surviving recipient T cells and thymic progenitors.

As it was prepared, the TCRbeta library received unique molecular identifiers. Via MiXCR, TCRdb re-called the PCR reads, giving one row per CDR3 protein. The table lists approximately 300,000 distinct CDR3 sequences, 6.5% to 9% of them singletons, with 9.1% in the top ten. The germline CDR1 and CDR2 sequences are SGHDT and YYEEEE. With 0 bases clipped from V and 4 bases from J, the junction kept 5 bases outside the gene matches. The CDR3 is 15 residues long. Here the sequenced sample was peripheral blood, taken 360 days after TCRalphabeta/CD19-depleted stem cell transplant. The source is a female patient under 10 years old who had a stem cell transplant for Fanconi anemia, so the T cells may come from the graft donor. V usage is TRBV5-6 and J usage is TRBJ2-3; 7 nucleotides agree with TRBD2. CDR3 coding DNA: TGTGCCAGCAGCTTGGGCCAGCGGGGAGCAGATACGCAGTATTTT. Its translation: CASSLGQRGADTQYF.